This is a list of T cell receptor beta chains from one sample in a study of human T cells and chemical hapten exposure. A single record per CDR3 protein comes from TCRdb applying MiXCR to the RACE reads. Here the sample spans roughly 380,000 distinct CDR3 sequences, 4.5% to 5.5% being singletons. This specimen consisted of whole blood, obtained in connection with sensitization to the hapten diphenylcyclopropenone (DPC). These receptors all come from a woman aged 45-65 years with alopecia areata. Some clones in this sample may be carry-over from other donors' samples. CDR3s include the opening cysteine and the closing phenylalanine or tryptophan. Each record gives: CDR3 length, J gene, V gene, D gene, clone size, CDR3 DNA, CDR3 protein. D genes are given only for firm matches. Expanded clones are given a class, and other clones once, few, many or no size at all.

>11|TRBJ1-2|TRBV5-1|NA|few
TGCGCCAGCAGGAGCTCCTATGGCTACACCTTC
CASRSSYGYTF
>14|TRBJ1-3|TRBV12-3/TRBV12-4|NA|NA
TGTGCCAGCAGTTTATGGCTTACTGGAAACACCATATATTTT
CASSLWLTGNTIYF
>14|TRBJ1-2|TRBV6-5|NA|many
TGTGCCAGCAGTTACGGGGGAGCGGACTATGGCTACACCTTC
CASSYGGADYGYTF
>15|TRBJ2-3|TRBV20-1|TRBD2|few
TGCAGTGGTCGGAGGATAGCGGGAGGCAGAGATACGCAGTATTTT
CSGRRIAGGRDTQYF
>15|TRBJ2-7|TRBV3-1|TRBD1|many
TGTGCCAGCAGCCAAGATAAAAGGACAGGGGACGAGCAGTACTTC
CASSQDKRTGDEQYF
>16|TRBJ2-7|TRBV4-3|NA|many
TGCGCCAGCAGCCAAGATGGTGGCAGCGGCGCCGACGAGCAGTACTTC
CASSQDGGSGADEQYF
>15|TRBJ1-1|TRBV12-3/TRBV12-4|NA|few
TGTGCCAGCTCGCCAAGGGGATTGAAGGAGACTGAAGCTTTCTTT
CASSPRGLKETEAFF
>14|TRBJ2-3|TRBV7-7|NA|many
TGTGCCAGCAGCGCGGTCTCGAGGCCAGATACGCAGTATTTT
CASSAVSRPDTQYF
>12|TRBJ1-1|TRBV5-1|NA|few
TGCGCCAGCACCCGAGGAGGCACTGAAGCTTTCTTT
CASTRGGTEAFF
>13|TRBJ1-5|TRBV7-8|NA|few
TGTGCCAGCCGGGCAGGGGCTAGGCGGCCCCAGCATTTT
CASRAGARRPQHF
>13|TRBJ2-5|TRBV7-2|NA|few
TGTGCCAGCAGCTTGGGGCCCACGAGGACCCAGTACTTC
CASSLGPTRTQYF
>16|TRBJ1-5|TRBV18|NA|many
TGTGCCAGCTCACCACAGGCAGGGAATAGCAATCAGCCCCAGCATTTT
CASSPQAGNSNQPQHF
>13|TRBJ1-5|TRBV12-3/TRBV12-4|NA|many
TGTGCCAGCACCCCACAGCCGAATCAGCCCCAGCATTTT
CASTPQPNQPQHF
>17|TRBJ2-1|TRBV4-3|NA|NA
TGCGCCAGCAGCCAATTCAGGGGTGGAGGAGCCTACAATGAGCAGTTCTTC
CASSQFRGGGAYNEQFF
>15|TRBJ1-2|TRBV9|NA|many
TGTGCCAGCAGCGCTGGGTCCCAGGGAGACTATGGCTACACCTTC
CASSAGSQGDYGYTF
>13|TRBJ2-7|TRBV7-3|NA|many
TGTGCCAGCAGCTCCCGTAATTCGCCGGAGCAGTACTTC
CASSSRNSPEQYF
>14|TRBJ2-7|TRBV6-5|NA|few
TGTGCCAGCAGTTACTCGATGGGCAGAAGCGAGCAGTACTTC
CASSYSMGRSEQYF
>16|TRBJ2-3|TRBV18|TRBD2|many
TGTGCCAGCTCACCCCTAGCGGCGGGGATGTCAGATACGCAGTATTTT
CASSPLAAGMSDTQYF
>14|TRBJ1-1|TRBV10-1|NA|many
TGCGCCAGCAGTGTTGGCGGGCAAAACACTGAAGCTTTCTTT
CASSVGGQNTEAFF
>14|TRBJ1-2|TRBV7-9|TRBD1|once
TGTGCCAGCAGCTTGTCTACAGGGGTATATGGCTACACCTTC
CASSLSTGVYGYTF
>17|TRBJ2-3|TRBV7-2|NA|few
TGTGCCAGCAGCCCTCCCGGACTTCCTCCTAGCACAGATACGCAGTATTTT
CASSPPGLPPSTDTQYF
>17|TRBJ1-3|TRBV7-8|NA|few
TGTGCCAGCAGCTTGGCCCGAACAGGGTTCTCTGGAAACACCATATATTTT
CASSLARTGFSGNTIYF
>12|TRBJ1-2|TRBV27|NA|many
TGTGCCAGCAGTCAACCGGGACTTCCCTACACCTTC
CASSQPGLPYTF
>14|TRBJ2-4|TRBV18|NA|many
TGTGCCAGCTCACCAGGGGACCCCCAAAACATTCAGTACTTC
CASSPGDPQNIQYF
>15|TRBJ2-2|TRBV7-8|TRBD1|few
TGTGCCAGCAGCCACGACAGGGGTCGAACCGGGGAGCTGTTTTTT
CASSHDRGRTGELFF
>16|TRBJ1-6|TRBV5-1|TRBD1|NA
TGCGCCAGCAGCTCCACTCGACAGGGGGGTAATTCACCCCTCCACTTT
CASSSTRQGGNSPLHF
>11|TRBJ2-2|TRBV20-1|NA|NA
TGCAGTGCTTACTACACCGGGGAGCTGTTTTTT
CSAYYTGELFF
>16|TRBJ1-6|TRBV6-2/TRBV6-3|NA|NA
TGTGCCAGCAGTTACTCGAAGGACTCCGTTCATTCACCCCTCCACTTT
CASSYSKDSVHSPLHF
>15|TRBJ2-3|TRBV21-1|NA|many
TGTGCCAGCGCAGGTTGGCGAGCTAGCACAGATACGCAGTATTTT
CASAGWRASTDTQYF
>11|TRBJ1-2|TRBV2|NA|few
TGTGCCAGCAGTGGAGAGGGAGGCTACACCTTC
CASSGEGGYTF
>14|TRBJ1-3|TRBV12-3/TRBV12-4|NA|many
TGTGCCAACGCACACCCTTCTTCTGGAAACACCATATATTTT
CANAHPSSGNTIYF
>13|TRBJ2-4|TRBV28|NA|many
TGTGCCAGCCTAGAAATTGACCGAAACATTCAGTACTTC
CASLEIDRNIQYF
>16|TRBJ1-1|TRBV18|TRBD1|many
TGTGCCAGCCACGGCTCAGGGGGCTTGATGGGGACTGAAGCTTTCTTT
CASHGSGGLMGTEAFF
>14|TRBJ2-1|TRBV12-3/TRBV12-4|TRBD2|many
TGTGCCAGCAGTTTAGGGACTAGGTACAATGAGCAGTTCTTC
CASSLGTRYNEQFF
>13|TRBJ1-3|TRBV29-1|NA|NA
TGCAGCGTCCAGAGCTTCTCTGGAAACACCATATATTTT
CSVQSFSGNTIYF
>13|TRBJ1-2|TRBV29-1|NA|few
TGCAGCGTTGAGAGAGCGGCGTTCTATGGCTACACCTTC
CSVERAAFYGYTF
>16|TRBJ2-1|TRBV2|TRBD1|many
TGTGCCAGCAGTGGGGACAGGGAATGGGCATTGGATGAGCAGTTCTTC
CASSGDREWALDEQFF
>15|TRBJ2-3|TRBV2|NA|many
TGTGCCAGCACCCGGACGGCCCATAGCACAGATACGCAGTATTTT
CASTRTAHSTDTQYF
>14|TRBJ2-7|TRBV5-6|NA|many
TGTGCCAGCAGCCCGGCGTACGGAGTTTACGAGCAGTACTTC
CASSPAYGVYEQYF
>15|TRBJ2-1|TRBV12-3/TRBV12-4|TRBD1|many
TGTGCCAGCAGCCCGACAGGGGGCGCTTTCAGTGAGCAGTTCTTC
CASSPTGGAFSEQFF
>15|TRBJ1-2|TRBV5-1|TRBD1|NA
TGCGCCAGCAGCTCCGCCGGGACAGGGGACTATGGCTACACCTTC
CASSSAGTGDYGYTF
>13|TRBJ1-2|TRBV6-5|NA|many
TGTGCCAGCAGTCCTACAGCCTTCTATGGCTACACCTTC
CASSPTAFYGYTF
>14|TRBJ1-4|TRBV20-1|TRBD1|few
TGCAGTGCTAGAGATAGACAGGGACGCGAAAAACTGTTTTTT
CSARDRQGREKLFF
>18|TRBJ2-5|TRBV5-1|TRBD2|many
TGCGCCAGCAGCTTGGCCGATAGCGGGAGAGGGCCCGGAGAGACCCAGTACTTC
CASSLADSGRGPGETQYF
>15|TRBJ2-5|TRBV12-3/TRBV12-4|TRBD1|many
TGTGCCAGCAGTCCAGGACAGGGGGCCAGAGAGACCCAGTACTTC
CASSPGQGARETQYF
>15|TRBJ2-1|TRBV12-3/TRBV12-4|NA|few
TGTGCCAGCAGTTTGTCCCGGGTAACCTACAATGAGCAGTTCTTC
CASSLSRVTYNEQFF
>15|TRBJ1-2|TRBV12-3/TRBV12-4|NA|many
TGTGCCAGCAGTTTAGGGTGGGGGTCTCCCTATGGCTACACCTTC
CASSLGWGSPYGYTF
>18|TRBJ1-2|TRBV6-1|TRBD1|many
TGTGCCAGCAGTCCTTTGGTGGGACAGGGAATCTCTAACTATGGCTACACCTTC
CASSPLVGQGISNYGYTF
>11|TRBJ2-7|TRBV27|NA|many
TGTGCCAGCAGCCGAAACGACGAGCAGTACTTC
CASSRNDEQYF
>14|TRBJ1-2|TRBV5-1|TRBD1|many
TGCGCCAGCAGCTTGGACAGGGGGGAAAGTGGCTACACCTTC
CASSLDRGESGYTF
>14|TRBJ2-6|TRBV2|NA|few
TGTGCCAGCAGTGTAGGGTATGGGGCCAACGTCCTGACTTTC
CASSVGYGANVLTF
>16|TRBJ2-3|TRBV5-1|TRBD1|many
TGCGCCAGCAGCCGGGACAGGGGGCGAGGCACAGATACGCAGTATTTT
CASSRDRGRGTDTQYF
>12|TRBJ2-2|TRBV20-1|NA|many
TGCAGTGGCGGCCCCAACACCGGGGAGCTGTTTTTT
CSGGPNTGELFF
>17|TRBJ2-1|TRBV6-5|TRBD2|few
TGTGCCAGCAGGAGTACAGACTCGGGGGGGAAGGTCAATGAGCAGTTCTTC
CASRSTDSGGKVNEQFF
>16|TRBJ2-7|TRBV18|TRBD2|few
TGTGCCAGCTCACCAACGACTAGCGGGGGGGCTGGAGAGCAGTACTTC
CASSPTTSGGAGEQYF